The 19 T cell receptor beta chains listed next were all sequenced from one sample in a study of blood T cell repertoires in COVID-19. Assay used: immunoSEQ multiplex PCR; TCRdb lists only in-frame clones, some missing. The sample lists about 270,000 clones; 85% to 90% were seen once. Material for sequencing was PBMCs or T cells enriched from blood (not recorded which). The receptors were sampled from a woman between 25 and 40 years old with acute COVID-19.

The chain links TRBV7-6 to TRBJ2-7; the match to TRBD1 covers 8 bases. Germline CDR1 reads SGHVS; CDR2 reads FNYEAQ. The CDR3 consists of 15 residues. Unmatched junction bases numbered 9, after V lost 5 bases and J lost 3 bases. CDR3 sequence: CASSPSPGQDYEQYF. In DNA, the CDR3 is TGTGCCAGCAGCCCTAGCCCGGGACAGGACTACGAGCAGTACTTC. Variable domain in full (rest from reference TRBV7-6 and TRBJ2-7): GAGVSQSPRYKVTKRGQDVALRCDPISGHVSLYWYRQALGQGPEFLTYFNYEAQQDKSGLPNDRFSAERPEGSISTLTIQRTEQRDSAMYRCASSPSPGQDYEQYFGPGTRLTVT.

As for this clone: Other nucleotide sequences from this sample produce the same CDR3. The DNA of the CDR3 is TGCGCCAGCAGCTTGGGTCAGGGGTTTGAAAAACTGTTTTTT. Its protein is CASSLGQGFEKLFF. The chain recombines TRBV5-1 with TRBJ1-4; D possibly corresponds to TRBD1 (6 bases). There are 14 residues in the CDR3. The germline V and J ends were trimmed by 0 bases and 7 bases, with 10 bases remaining between them. The V gene's germline CDR1 is SGHRS and CDR2 YFSETQ.

The chain recombines TRBV28 with TRBJ2-1; D is perhaps TRBD2 (6 bases). CDR3 size: 14 residues. V was shortened by 6 bases and J by 2 bases, with 11 bases between the two germline ends. The germline gives CDR1 MDHEN, CDR2 SYDVKM. CDR3 nucleotide sequence: TGTGCCAGCAGCACTAGCATTGCCTACAATGAGCAGTTCTTC. Residues: CASSTSIAYNEQFF.

J is TRBJ1-1 and V is TRBV6-5; D is unclear. There are 11 residues in the CDR3. CDR1 MNHEY and CDR2 SVGAGI come from the germline V gene. V lost 4 bases to trimming and J lost 6 bases, with 6 bases between them. CDR3 loop: CASSSGAEAFF. The CDR3 bases are TGTGCCAGCAGTTCAGGCGCTGAAGCTTTCTTT.

The gene calls are TRBV6-5 and TRBJ2-7; 16 bases match TRBD2. The CDR3 extends over 15 amino acids. The germline V gene encodes CDR1 MNHEY and CDR2 SVGAGI. CDR3 region: CAAGTSGRASYEQYF. The CDR3 DNA reads as TGTGCAGCCGGGACTAGCGGGAGGGCGTCCTACGAGCAGTACTTC.

The V and J genes are TRBV7-2 and TRBJ1-4, with TRBD1 as a possible D gene (5 bases). V gave up 3 bases and J gave up 3 bases, with 8 bases separating them. Germline V lookup: CDR1 SGHTA, CDR2 FQGNSA. The CDR3 length is 14 residues. The CDR3 here is CASSFRQPNEKLFF. In DNA, the CDR3 is TGTGCCAGCAGCTTTAGACAGCCTAATGAAAAACTGTTTTTT.

The chain has TRBV29-1 and TRBJ2-1; TRBD2 matches 7 bases. From germline, CDR1 is SQVTM and CDR2 ANQGSEA. This CDR3 is built from 14 residues. V trimming: 3 bases; J trimming: 0 bases; junction bases outside the gene matches: 2. The CDR3 DNA sequence: TGCAGCGTTGATGGCGGGAGCTCCTACAATGAGCAGTTCTTC. Protein product: CSVDGGSSYNEQFF.

CDR3 coding DNA: TGTGCCAGCAGTTACTCGTCGGGGACTAGCGGCAATGAGCAGTTCTTC. This sequence encodes CASSYSSGTSGNEQFF. This chain uses TRBV6-5 with TRBJ2-1; 11 bases are shared with TRBD2. This CDR3 has 16 amino acids. Germline V gene sequence: CDR1 MNHEY, CDR2 SVGAGI. The trim removed 0 bases at V and 6 bases at J, leaving 4 bases unmatched.

The gene calls are TRBV27 and TRBJ1-1; possibly TRBD1 for D (5 bases). The germline V gene has CDR1 MNHEY and CDR2 SMNVEV (reference sequence). Trimming took 3 bases from V and 3 from J, leaving 11 bases between them. The CDR3 is made up of 14 amino acids. CDR3 loop: CASSFTGGDTEAFF. CDR3 nucleotides: TGTGCCAGCAGTTTTACTGGAGGGGACACTGAAGCTTTCTTT.

The gene calls are TRBV2 and TRBJ2-3, with D tentatively TRBD1 (5 bases). The V end lost 3 bases, the J end lost 1 base, and 23 bases lay between the germline ends. The CDR3 sequence is 19 residues long. CDR1 and CDR2 from the germline V gene are SNHLY and FYNNEI. CDR3 in amino acids: CASSEAWYQGKRGTDTQYF. CDR3 in DNA: TGTGCCAGCAGTGAGGCATGGTACCAGGGAAAACGGGGCACAGATACGCAGTATTTT.

The V and J genes are TRBV4-1 and TRBJ1-2, with D possibly being TRBD1 (5 bases). Trimming took 4 bases from V and 4 from J, leaving 19 bases between them. The CDR3 contains 16 residues. From germline, CDR1 is MGHRA and CDR2 YSYEKL. The CDR3 DNA sequence: TGCGCCAGCAGCCCCAACCTCTCGACAGCGAGCTATGGCTACACCTTC. Encoded protein: CASSPNLSTASYGYTF.

V and J are TRBV10-1 and TRBJ2-7; D not resolved. The CDR3 is 15 amino acids. The germline CDR1 and CDR2 sequences are WNHNN and SYGVQD (reference sequence). V lost 3 bases and J 2 bases, leaving 14 bases between the germline ends. The CDR3 DNA sequence: TGCGCCAGCAGTGAAGGTCTGGGCACCGCCTACGAGCAGTACTTC. Protein: CASSEGLGTAYEQYF.

V and J are TRBV7-9 and TRBJ2-2, with D possibly being TRBD2 (6 bases). The CDR3 length is 18 residues. CDR1 is SEHNR and CDR2 is FQNEAQ in the germline V gene (reference sequence). Trimming took off 1 base at V and 2 bases at J, with 17 bases between the two ends. The CDR3 region has the DNA TGTGCCAGCAGCTTAGTCGGTTGGGGACTCACAAACACCGGGGAGCTGTTTTTT. Encoded protein: CASSLVGWGLTNTGELFF.

In DNA, the CDR3 is TGTGCCAGCAGTTTATATCGCAGTAACACTGAAGCTTTCTTT. This translates into CASSLYRSNTEAFF. This chain connects TRBV27 to TRBJ1-1; D is ambiguous. V lost 1 base and J lost 2, with 8 bases in between. CDR1 and CDR2 from the germline V gene are MNHEY and SMNVEV (reference sequence). The CDR3 is 14 amino acids.

The count of this clone is one. The chain has TRBV11-3 and TRBJ1-1; D gene unclear. Germline lookup yields CDR1 SGHNT and CDR2 YENEEA. Trimming pared 3 bases from V and 3 bases from J, leaving 8 bases between. CDR3 length: 13 amino acids. CDR3 loop: CASSLEMDTEAFF. CDR3 sequence (DNA): TGTGCCAGCAGCTTGGAGATGGACACTGAAGCTTTCTTT.

The count of this clone is one. The chain couples TRBV12-3 or TRBV12-4 to TRBJ2-3, with a tentative D call TRBD1 (5 bases). V shed 3 bases and J shed 1 base, with 5 bases lying between them. The CDR3 runs to 13 residues. The CDR3 DNA sequence: TGTGCCAGCAGTTTGACAGGCACAGATACGCAGTATTTT. Its translation: CASSLTGTDTQYF.

This sequence joins TRBV24-1 and TRBJ1-2; possibly TRBD1 for D (6 bases). The CDR3 runs to 14 residues. V lost 3 bases to trimming and J lost 3 bases, with 10 bases between them. CDR1 KGHDR and CDR2 SFDVKD come from the germline V gene. This chain's CDR3 is CATSDAGQYYGYTF. As DNA, the CDR3 is TGTGCCACCAGTGATGCAGGACAGTACTATGGCTACACCTTC.

The J gene is TRBJ1-1, the V gene TRBV7-8; D is perhaps TRBD1 (5 bases). V was trimmed by 2 bases and J by 1 base, leaving 8 bases between them. The V gene's germline CDR1 is SGHVS and CDR2 FQNEAQ. The length of the CDR3 is 14 residues. The CDR3 sequence: CASSLRQRNTEAFF. The CDR3 coding sequence is TGTGCCAGCAGCTTAAGACAGAGGAACACTGAAGCTTTCTTT. Complete variable domain (other parts from reference TRBV7-8 and TRBJ1-1): GAGVSQSPRYKVAKRGQDVALRCDPISGHVSLFWYQQALGQGPEFLTYFQNEAQLDKSGLPSDRFFAERPEGSVSTLKIQRTQQEDSAVYLCASSLRQRNTEAFFGQGTRLTVV.

The genes are TRBV10-1 and TRBJ2-7; D gene unclear. V was cut by 3 bases and J by 3 bases, with 6 bases left in between. This CDR3 comprises 12 residues. Germline V lookup: CDR1 WNHNN, CDR2 SYGVQD (reference sequence). In DNA form, the CDR3 reads TGCGCCAGCAGTGATGGAGTCTACGAGCAGTACTTC. Encoded protein: CASSDGVYEQYF.